This T cell receptor (beta chain) was captured by sequencing in a study of control samples from healthy donors and cancer patients (dated by TCRdb to 2020 to 2022). CDR1 and CDR2 are read off the germline V gene as MNHEY and SVGAGI. V is cut by 5 bases and J by 9 bases, and the space between the germline ends is 14 bases. CDR3 length: 13 amino acids, cysteine to phenylalanine. CDR3 DNA is the only sequence kept; it has 39 bases, read in frame from the first base. Worth noting for this clone: Its target antigen remains unknown. The sample holds no much larger clone one base away, and base qualities are not on file.

The method behind the library was the immunoSEQ multiplex PCR assay. This immuneACCESS table, as held by TCRdb, lists in-frame sequences with V and J called but not all clones. Of the missing ones, under half trace to an unresolved V gene in checked studies; the others have no known cause. This sample holds about 170,000 clones; roughly 92% were observed only once. In total, the top ten clones hold 1.3% to 1.5% of the sample. The TCR was taken from a woman aged 18 to 35 in good health. Specimen: blood. The chain employs TRBV6-5 and TRBJ1-5; TRBD1 could be the D gene, as 5 bases match. CDR3 sequence: CASSHTGGGPQHF. The nucleotide sequence is given as TGTGCCAGCAGTCATACAGGAGGTGGGCCCCAGCATTTT.